The clone carrying this T cell receptor (beta chain) has a single count. Its antigen remains unidentified. V shed 7 bases and J shed 4 bases, with 16 bases lying between them. This CDR3 contains 14 residues. Germline CDR1 LNHDA, CDR2 SQIVND (reference sequence). This specimen belongs to a study of PD-L1 blockade in urothelial cancer. Overall study findings and caveats: Where pretreatment blood TCR clonality fell below the median, better survival was predicted.

The investigators introduced synthetic TCR analog templates into each PCR as spikes. Sequencing used immunoSEQ multiplex PCR; TCRdb keeps in-frame clones, though not all of them. The data show 90,000 to 120,000 clones, approximately 91% seen once. The chain couples TRBV19 to TRBJ1-1, with TRBD1 as a possible D gene (6 bases). The TCR originated in an elderly woman with urothelial cancer. This material consisted of PBMCs, taken around atezolizumab (anti-PD-L1) treatment. CDR3 sequence reads: CASILGQMGTEAFF. CDR3 nucleotide sequence: TGTGCCAGTATCCTCGGACAGATGGGCACTGAAGCTTTCTTT. The full variable domain, completed using reference TRBV19 and TRBJ1-1, is DGGITQSPKYLFRKEGQNVTLSCEQNLNHDAMYWYRQDPGQGLRLIYYSQIVNDFQKGDIAEGYSVSREKKESFPLTVTSAQKNPTAFYLCASILGQMGTEAFFGQGTRLTVV.